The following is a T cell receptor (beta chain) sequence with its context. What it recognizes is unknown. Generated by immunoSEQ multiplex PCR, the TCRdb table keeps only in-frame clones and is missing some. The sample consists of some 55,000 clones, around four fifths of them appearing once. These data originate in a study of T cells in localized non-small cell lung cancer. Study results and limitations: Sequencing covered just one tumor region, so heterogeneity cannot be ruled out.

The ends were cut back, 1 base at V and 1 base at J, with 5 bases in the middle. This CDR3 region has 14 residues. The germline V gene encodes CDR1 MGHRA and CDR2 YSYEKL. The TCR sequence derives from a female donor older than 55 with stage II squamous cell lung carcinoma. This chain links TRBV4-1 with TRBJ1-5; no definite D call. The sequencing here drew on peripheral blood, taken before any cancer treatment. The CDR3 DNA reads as TGCGCCAGCAGCCAAGTATCCAGCAATCAGCCCCAGCATTTT. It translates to CASSQVSSNQPQHF.